A selection of T cell receptor beta chains follows, all from one sample in a study of blood T cell repertoires in COVID-19. The method was immunoSEQ multiplex PCR; TCRdb's version includes in-frame clones alone and lacks a portion of them. The sample consists of about 310,000 clones, approximately 90% of them appearing once. The specimen sequenced was PBMCs or T cells enriched from blood (not recorded which). These receptors were taken from a young woman who had recovered from COVID-19. CDR3s include the opening cysteine and the closing phenylalanine or tryptophan. D genes are given only for firm matches. The listing skips clone size in some rows; elsewhere it reads once, few, many or a size class.

length: 12
V: TRBV12-3/TRBV12-4
D: -
J: TRBJ2-3
size: -
CDR3: CASSPHLDTQYF
DNA: TGTGCCAGCAGTCCTCACTTGGATACGCAGTATTTT

length: 16
V: TRBV19
D: TRBD1
J: TRBJ2-4
size: -
CDR3: CASSIPGQGAKNIQYF
DNA: TGTGCCAGTAGTATACCCGGACAGGGGGCCAAAAACATTCAGTACTTC

length: 15
V: TRBV6-5
D: -
J: TRBJ1-5
size: -
CDR3: CASSLEGNDNQPQHF
DNA: TGTGCCAGCAGTTTGGAGGGAAATGACAATCAGCCCCAGCATTTT

length: 16
V: TRBV10-3
D: -
J: TRBJ1-3
size: -
CDR3: CAISDWGGFSGNTIYF
DNA: TGTGCCATCAGTGATTGGGGGGGATTCTCTGGAAACACCATATATTTT

length: 14
V: TRBV6-2/TRBV6-3
D: TRBD1
J: TRBJ1-2
size: -
CDR3: CASSRDRRNYGYTF
DNA: TGTGCCAGCAGTCGGGACAGGAGGAACTATGGCTACACCTTC

length: 16
V: TRBV9
D: TRBD2
J: TRBJ2-2
size: -
CDR3: CASSVAAGGHTGELFF
DNA: TGTGCCAGCAGCGTAGCAGCGGGGGGGCACACCGGGGAGCTGTTTTTT

length: 15
V: TRBV4-2
D: -
J: TRBJ2-7
size: -
CDR3: CASSQDSALEYEQYF
DNA: TGTGCCAGCAGCCAAGATTCTGCTCTGGAGTACGAGCAGTACTTC

length: 16
V: TRBV4-2
D: -
J: TRBJ1-6
size: -
CDR3: CASSQGLREVNSPLHF
DNA: TGTGCCAGCAGCCAAGGTCTTAGGGAGGTAAATTCACCCCTCCACTTT

length: 15
V: TRBV15
D: -
J: TRBJ2-3
size: -
CDR3: CATSRDSGSTDTQYF
DNA: TGTGCCACCAGCAGAGATAGCGGTTCCACAGATACGCAGTATTTT

length: 17
V: TRBV6-4
D: TRBD1
J: TRBJ1-4
size: once
CDR3: CASSDGTGEVVNEKLFF
DNA: TGTGCCAGCAGTGACGGGACAGGGGAGGTGGTTAATGAAAAACTGTTTTTT

length: 14
V: TRBV28
D: -
J: TRBJ1-6
size: -
CDR3: CASSLGASNSPLHF
DNA: TGTGCCAGCAGTTTGGGGGCGAGCAATTCACCCCTCCACTTT

length: 19
V: TRBV10-2
D: -
J: TRBJ1-1
size: -
CDR3: CASSVRGVPTLPSNTEAFF
DNA: TGCGCCAGCAGTGTACGGGGGGTCCCGACGTTACCCTCGAACACTGAAGCTTTCTTT

length: 14
V: TRBV2
D: TRBD2
J: TRBJ2-3
size: -
CDR3: CASKIGGTTDTQYF
DNA: TGTGCCAGCAAAATCGGGGGGACCACAGATACGCAGTATTTT